The clone carrying this T cell receptor beta chain was seen more than once but under ten times. The antigen is undetermined. This specimen belongs to a study of regulatory T cells in long-lasting Graves disease. Study-level findings and limits: Thyroid tissue was not studied; only peripheral blood was.

Stated time point: newly diagnosed GD, antithyroid drugs for less than 3 months. TCR sequences were obtained from RNA taken from PBMCs. An endocrinology department in Xi'an, China, recruited the patients. Arm-PCR of CDR3 regions and iRepertoire HTBI primers were the basis on which TCR beta libraries were built. TCRdb passed the multiplex PCR reads through MiXCR, listing each CDR3 protein once. The profile shows a few hundred thousand distinct CDR3 sequences, 14% of them singletons. These same data were also listed under a study on T cells in Graves' hyperthyroidism and ophthalmopathy. That work adds: First-round RT-PCR with HTBI primers amplified the TCR CDR3 region.

The TCR was taken from a woman aged 45-59 years with Graves disease. The sequences come from peripheral blood mononuclear cells (PBMCs), collected at new diagnosis, from a patient treated with antithyroid drugs.

CDR3 bases: TGTGCCAGCAGCCCGGGGACCCCGAGCGGCTACACCTTC. It yields the protein CASSPGTPSGYTF. The chain combines TRBV7-9 with TRBJ1-2; D perhaps matches TRBD1 (5 bases). The CDR3 contains 13 residues. The V end was cut by 5 bases, the J end by 8 bases, with 15 bases between. CDR1 is SEHNR, CDR2 FQNEAQ, per germline (reference sequence).